A selection of T cell receptor beta chains follows, all from one sample in a study of blood T cell dynamics during melanoma immunotherapy. The method was immunoSEQ multiplex PCR; TCRdb's version includes in-frame clones alone and lacks a portion of them. This table holds thousands of clones, about 85% found once. Sequenced here: blood, sampled from a patient treated with checkpoint blockade. These receptors came from a human donor with melanoma. CDR3s include the opening cysteine and the closing phenylalanine or tryptophan. The order of the fields is D gene, V gene, clone size, J gene, CDR3 DNA, CDR3 protein. A D gene is named only where the DNA matches it firmly. Not every row has a clone size; where given, it reads once, few, many or a size class.

.,TRBV11-2,.,TRBJ2-2,TGTGCCAGCAGCTTATGGGGGCTTCGGACCGGGGAGCTGTTTTTT,CASSLWGLRTGELFF
.,TRBV28,.,TRBJ1-3,TGTGCCAGCAGCTACGTACCGCCGGGCTCTTTCTCTGGAAACACCATATATTTT,CASSYVPPGSFSGNTIYF
.,TRBV6-5,.,TRBJ2-3,TGTGCCAGCAGCCCGATTCAGGGGAGCACAGATACGCAGTATTTT,CASSPIQGSTDTQYF
.,TRBV7-6,.,TRBJ2-1,TGTGCCAGCAGCTCCGACAGGTTCCCTCCCAATGAGCAGTTCTTC,CASSSDRFPPNEQFF
TRBD1,TRBV2,.,TRBJ2-7,TGTGCCAGCACCCGACAGGGGGCCGGCGAGCAGTACTTC,CASTRQGAGEQYF
.,TRBV30,.,TRBJ1-3,TGTGCCTGGAGCCTGTGGGGGCAAGGAAACACCATATATTTT,CAWSLWGQGNTIYF
.,TRBV5-6,once,TRBJ2-2,TGTGCCAGCAGCTTGGGAGGAGGGGGCACCGGGGAGCTGTTTTTT,CASSLGGGGTGELFF
TRBD1,TRBV6-6,.,TRBJ2-5,TGTGCCAGCAGAACAGGGACAGGGTATGAGCAGTACTTC,CASRTGTGYEQYF
TRBD1,TRBV10-3,few,TRBJ1-2,TGTGCCATCAGTGAGACTGAGGGGACAGTGTATGGCTACACCTTC,CAISETEGTVYGYTF
.,TRBV18,.,TRBJ2-7,TGTGCCAGCTCACCCGGAACATGGGACGAGCAGTACTTC,CASSPGTWDEQYF
.,TRBV20-1,.,TRBJ2-7,TGCAGTGCTAGCCCCCGGGGGGAGCAGTACTTC,CSASPRGEQYF
.,TRBV27,.,TRBJ2-1,TGTGCCAGCAGTTTAAAGCCTAGCTCCTACAATGAGCAGTTCTTC,CASSLKPSSYNEQFF
.,TRBV5-1,.,TRBJ1-5,TGCGCCAGCAGCAAGGCGGGCAGCCAGCCCCAGCATTTT,CASSKAGSQPQHF
TRBD1,TRBV19,.,TRBJ2-1,TGTGCCAGTCGGGTTAGGGGACAGGGATTTTCGTCGGGGCAGTTCTTC,CASRVRGQGFSSGQFF
TRBD1,TRBV6-1,.,TRBJ1-5,TGTGCCAGCAGGGGACAGGGCGAAAATCAGCCCCAGCATTTT,CASRGQGENQPQHF
.,TRBV5-1,.,TRBJ2-7,TGCGCCAGCACCCGGGACCCCGGTTCGTACGAGCAGTACTTC,CASTRDPGSYEQYF
.,TRBV29-1,.,TRBJ2-1,TGCAGCGTTGCGTGGGGGCTCGGCAATGAGCAGTTCTTC,CSVAWGLGNEQFF
.,TRBV11-3,.,TRBJ2-1,TGTGCCAGCAGCCGATCGAGCGTCAATGAGCAGTTCTTC,CASSRSSVNEQFF
.,TRBV7-8,.,TRBJ2-2,TGTGCCAGCAGCTTAGACGACACAGGGGTGGGCGGGGTATCCGGGGAGCTGTTTTTT,CASSLDDTGVGGVSGELFF
.,TRBV7-2,.,TRBJ2-5,TGTGCCAGCAGCTTAGATACCGGGTCGGAGACCCAGTACTTC,CASSLDTGSETQYF
.,TRBV7-2,.,TRBJ2-1,TGTGCCAGCAGCTCCTCGGGGGTCGCGGGACGGGGTGAGCAGTTCTTC,CASSSSGVAGRGEQFF
.,TRBV6-1,.,TRBJ1-2,TGTGCCAGCGGTGAAGGTTATGGCTACACCTTC,CASGEGYGYTF
TRBD1,TRBV29-1,few,TRBJ1-1,TGCAGCTCAGGGGGCCTCACAAACACTGAAGCTTTCTTT,CSSGGLTNTEAFF
.,TRBV10-3,.,TRBJ1-5,TGTGCCATCAGTGAGGGCGTGGGGGGAAGCAATCAGCCCCAGCATTTT,CAISEGVGGSNQPQHF
TRBD2,TRBV7-2,.,TRBJ2-7,TGTGCCAGCAGCTTAGTCAGCGGGAGGTTGAGCTCCTACGAGCAGTACTTC,CASSLVSGRLSSYEQYF
.,TRBV12-2,.,TRBJ2-6,TGTGCAAGTCGTCAGAGGGCTGGGGCCAACGTCCTGACTTTC,CASRQRAGANVLTF
.,TRBV28,once,TRBJ1-1,TGTGCCAGCAGCTACCAAACCCCGCGGACTGAAGCTTTCTTT,CASSYQTPRTEAFF
.,TRBV5-6,.,TRBJ1-1,TGTGCCAGCAGCTTAATGACGGCTGAAGCTTTCTTT,CASSLMTAEAFF
.,TRBV30,.,TRBJ2-7,TGTGCCTGGGGGGGCTTCGACGAGCAGTACTTC,CAWGGFDEQYF
.,TRBV6-1,.,TRBJ2-7,TGTGCCAGCAGTGAAGCGCAGTGGGCCGGCAGGAGACTTTACGAGCAGTACTTC,CASSEAQWAGRRLYEQYF
.,TRBV28,.,TRBJ2-7,TGTGCCAGCAGTATTGGACAGAGCTACGAGCAGTACTTC,CASSIGQSYEQYF
.,TRBV6-1,once,TRBJ1-6,TGTGCCAGCAGCCGAGGGGATTCACCCCTCCACTTT,CASSRGDSPLHF
TRBD1,TRBV27,.,TRBJ2-1,TGTGCCAGCAGGACAGGGGATAATGAGCAGTTCTTC,CASRTGDNEQFF
.,TRBV7-8,.,TRBJ2-5,TGTGCCAGCAGCTTAGGCAAGCAAGAGACCCAGTACTTC,CASSLGKQETQYF
TRBD2,TRBV9,.,TRBJ2-2,TGTGCCAGCAGCACCCGACTAGCGCCGAACACCGGGGAGCTGTTTTTT,CASSTRLAPNTGELFF
.,TRBV30,.,TRBJ1-1,TGTGCCAAGGACTCTGCAGCGGGGACTGAAGCTTTCTTT,CAKDSAAGTEAFF
.,TRBV7-9,.,TRBJ2-7,TGTGCCAGCAGCTTAGACCTAAACTCCTACGAGCAGTACTTC,CASSLDLNSYEQYF
.,TRBV18,.,TRBJ2-1,TGTGCCAGCTCACCAACCGGACTGCCGCAGTTCTTC,CASSPTGLPQFF